This T cell receptor beta chain originates from a study of spatial heterogeneity in lung cancer. General observations from the study: Higher tumor mutation counts went along with higher counts of expanded intratumoral alpha and beta TCRs.

This clonotype was observed many times. The antigen remains undetermined. Noted time point: sample taken at primary tumor resection. TCRdb redid the calling of the 5' RACE reads with MiXCR, one entry per CDR3 protein. This sample has under 850 distinct CDR3 sequences; 6.7% occur once, and the top ten carry 25% to 30%. Germline V CDR1 and CDR2: LGHNA, YNFKEQ. This CDR3 is 15 amino acids long. Trimming cost V 4 bases and J 2 bases, with 14 bases left between them. This chain uses TRBV4-2 with TRBJ2-5, with D tentatively TRBD1 (5 bases). The sequence came from a female donor with early-stage non-small cell lung cancer. Sequenced here: lung tumor tissue, sampled at surgery. The CDR3 sequence is CASSRTPAWQETQYF. In nucleotides, the CDR3 is TGTGCCAGCAGCCGGACACCCGCGTGGCAAGAGACCCAGTACTTC.